These 19 T cell receptor beta chains originate from one sample sequenced in a study of blood T cell repertoires in COVID-19. Clones were read by immunoSEQ multiplex PCR, and TCRdb kept only the in-frame ones, dropping some. The sample has approximately 280,000 clones; around 89% are singletons. The specimen was peripheral blood. The receptors shown here come from a man aged 35 to 55 with acute or convalescent COVID-19.

This clone came up once. This chain connects TRBV24-1 to TRBJ2-3; D remains unclear. The germline gives CDR1 KGHDR, CDR2 SFDVKD. The CDR3 length is 12 residues. V shed 10 bases and J shed 1 base, with 8 bases lying between them. The CDR3 nucleotides read TGTGCCACGGCCGATCGCACAGATACGCAGTATTTT. Encoded protein: CATADRTDTQYF.

J is TRBJ1-1 and V is TRBV11-3; a weak D match, TRBD1 (6 bases). CDR1 and CDR2 (germline): SGHNT, YENEEA. Trimming pared 5 bases from V and 4 bases from J, leaving 14 bases between. The CDR3 spans 14 residues. CDR3 sequence: CASSRRGRVTEAFF. Written as DNA, the CDR3 is TGTGCCAGCAGCCGGCGGGGGCGAGTCACTGAAGCTTTCTTT.

The chain employs TRBV25-1 and TRBJ2-5, with TRBD2 as a possible D gene (6 bases). CDR3 length: 15 residues. Per germline, CDR1 MGHDK and CDR2 SYGVNS. V was trimmed by 4 bases and J by 1 base, leaving 13 bases between them. The CDR3 DNA reads TGTGCCAGCAGTGTCCTAGGAGCGGGCCAAGAGACCCAGTACTTC. Amino acid sequence: CASSVLGAGQETQYF.

This clone was counted a few times. V usage is TRBV28 and J usage is TRBJ1-2, with D maybe TRBD1 (6 bases). Trimming removed 5 bases at V and 1 base at J, with 14 bases between. There are 15 residues in the CDR3. Germline V lookup: CDR1 MDHEN, CDR2 SYDVKM. CDR3 DNA: TGTGCCAGCAGTGGGGGTACAGGGCTTAACTATGGCTACACCTTC. This sequence encodes CASSGGTGLNYGYTF.

The chain couples TRBV7-2 to TRBJ1-6; a possible D gene is TRBD1 (5 bases). The CDR3 is 15 residues long. Trimming shortened V by 0 bases and J by 10 bases, and 13 bases separated the two germline ends. Per the germline V gene, CDR1 is SGHTA and CDR2 is FQGNSA. The CDR3: CASSLAGRVGSPLHF. CDR3 in DNA: TGTGCCAGCAGCTTAGCAGGCAGGGTAGGATCACCCCTCCACTTT.

The chain employs TRBV12-3 or TRBV12-4 and TRBJ1-5; D gene unclear. V lost 3 bases and J 5 bases, leaving 5 bases between the germline ends. The CDR3 sequence is 12 residues long. CDR3 region: CASSFVDQPQHF. As DNA, the CDR3 is TGTGCCAGCAGTTTTGTAGATCAGCCCCAGCATTTT.

This chain links TRBV3-1 (or the pseudogene TRBV3-2) with TRBJ1-2; D is ambiguous. CDR1 is LGHDT and CDR2 is YNNKEL in the germline V gene (reference sequence). CDR3 length equals 13 residues. V was cut by 1 base and J by 2 bases, with 5 bases left in between. CDR3 in DNA: TGTGCCAGCAGCCAAGTAGAGAACTATGGCTACACCTTC. Protein product: CASSQVENYGYTF.

The genes are TRBV28 and TRBJ1-3, with TRBD1 as a possible D gene (5 bases). In germline, CDR1 is MDHEN, CDR2 SYDVKM. The length of the CDR3 is 14 residues. V lost 4 bases to trimming and J lost 3 bases, with 10 bases between them. CDR3 in DNA: TGTGCCAGCAGTTCGGGGGGGTTTGGAAACACCATATATTTT. Its translation is CASSSGGFGNTIYF.

The chain has TRBV9 and TRBJ1-2; D not certain. The CDR3 contains 13 residues. The germline V gene has CDR1 SGDLS and CDR2 YYNGEE. The ends were cut back, 0 bases at V and 8 bases at J, with 11 bases in the middle. The CDR3 is CASSVDLGQGYTF. In DNA, the CDR3 is TGTGCCAGCAGCGTAGACCTGGGCCAGGGCTACACCTTC.

The rearrangement uses TRBV20-1 and TRBJ2-1; maybe TRBD2 (5 bases). Germline assignment: CDR1 DFQATT and CDR2 SNEGSKA (reference sequence). Trimming shortened V by 3 bases and J by 15 bases, and 15 bases separated the two germline ends. There are 11 residues in the CDR3. CDR3 amino acids: CSASPNTSTFF. The CDR3 nucleotides are TGCAGTGCTAGTCCGAACACTAGTACGTTCTTC.

The CDR3 nucleotides read TGCGCCAGCGGCCTGGGAGGGGAGGACAATGAGCAGTTCTTC. Its protein is CASGLGGEDNEQFF. The V call is TRBV5-1, the J call TRBJ2-1, with 7 bases aligning to TRBD2. Germline assignment: CDR1 SGHRS and CDR2 YFSETQ. The CDR3 sequence is 14 residues long. J gave up 5 bases and V 7 bases, and 9 bases lay outside the gene matches.

The rearrangement uses TRBV5-6 and TRBJ2-3, with TRBD1 matching 9 bases. Looked up from germline, CDR1 is SGHDT and CDR2 is YYEEEE. The CDR3 contains 16 residues. Trimming at V came to 5 bases and at J to 3 bases, leaving 10 bases not matched to a gene. The CDR3 DNA sequence: TGTGCCAGCAGTCACCTCGGGACAGGGAAGACAGATACGCAGTATTTT. Its protein product is CASSHLGTGKTDTQYF.

This clone was seen just once. This sequence joins TRBV7-2 and TRBJ2-2; D may be TRBD2 (6 bases). Trimming removed 1 base at V and 0 bases at J, with 6 bases between. CDR3 length: 15 residues. The V gene's germline CDR1 is SGHTA and CDR2 FQGNSA. CDR3 sequence reads: CASSLGGANTGELFF. The CDR3 DNA reads as TGTGCCAGCAGCTTAGGGGGGGCGAACACCGGGGAGCTGTTTTTT.

J is TRBJ2-7 and V is TRBV5-6; TRBD1 is a possible D gene (6 bases). The CDR3 spans 16 residues. V lost 4 bases and J lost 3, with 20 bases in between. Germline V CDR1 and CDR2: SGHDT, YYEEEE. The CDR3 nucleotides are TGTGCCAGCAGCCTGGGAACCGGGACATCACTCTACGAGCAGTACTTC. Its protein is CASSLGTGTSLYEQYF.

The V and J genes are TRBV5-4 and TRBJ1-1, with 7 bases fitting TRBD1. This CDR3 region has 13 residues. Germline CDR1 and CDR2: SGHNT and YYREEE (reference sequence). The CDR3 sequence: CAARRGLNTEAFF. CDR3 coding DNA: TGTGCTGCCCGGAGGGGGCTGAACACTGAAGCTTTCTTT.

V and J are TRBV25-1 and TRBJ1-1; a weak D match, TRBD1 (6 bases). Trimming took 1 base from V and 8 from J, leaving 14 bases between them. Germline CDR1 MGHDK, CDR2 SYGVNS. The CDR3 sequence is 14 residues long. The CDR3 loop is CASSELSGRGEAFF. CDR3 in DNA: TGTGCCAGCAGTGAATTGAGTGGAAGGGGGGAAGCTTTCTTT.

V and J are TRBV5-4 and TRBJ1-4; tentative D call: TRBD1 (5 bases). The CDR3 extends over 14 amino acids. CDR1 SGHNT and CDR2 YYREEE come from the germline V gene (reference sequence). Trimming cost V 1 base and J 8 bases, with 12 bases left between them. CDR3 DNA sequence: TGTGCCAGCAGCTTGAGAGGGGAGGACGAAAAACTGTTTTTT. As protein: CASSLRGEDEKLFF.

V gene TRBV30 combines with J gene TRBJ1-2; 7 bases match TRBD1. Per germline, CDR1 GTSNPN and CDR2 SVGIG (reference sequence). CDR3 length: 16 amino acids. V lost 2 bases to trimming and J lost 0 bases; unmatched junction nucleotides: 9. In DNA form, the CDR3 reads TGTGCCTGGAGTCGTACCGGGACAGTCTCTAACTATGGCTACACCTTC. Protein product: CAWSRTGTVSNYGYTF. Using reference TRBV30 and TRBJ1-2 for the parts outside the CDR3, the full variable domain is SQTIHQWPATLVQPVGSPLSLECTVEGTSNPNLYWYRQAAGRGLQLLFYSVGIGQISSEVPQNLSASRPQDRQFILSSKKLLLSDSGFYLCAWSRTGTVSNYGYTFGSGTRLTVV.

The sample holds one count of this clone. This chain joins TRBV9 and TRBJ2-7, with TRBD1 matching 7 bases. Germline V gene data show CDR1 as SGDLS and CDR2 as YYNGEE. This CDR3 is 14 amino acids long. With V trimmed by 7 bases and J by 0 bases, 7 bases remained unmatched. CDR3 in DNA: TGTGCCAGCTCCCAGGGGGACCCCTCCTACGAGCAGTACTTC. Translation: CASSQGDPSYEQYF.